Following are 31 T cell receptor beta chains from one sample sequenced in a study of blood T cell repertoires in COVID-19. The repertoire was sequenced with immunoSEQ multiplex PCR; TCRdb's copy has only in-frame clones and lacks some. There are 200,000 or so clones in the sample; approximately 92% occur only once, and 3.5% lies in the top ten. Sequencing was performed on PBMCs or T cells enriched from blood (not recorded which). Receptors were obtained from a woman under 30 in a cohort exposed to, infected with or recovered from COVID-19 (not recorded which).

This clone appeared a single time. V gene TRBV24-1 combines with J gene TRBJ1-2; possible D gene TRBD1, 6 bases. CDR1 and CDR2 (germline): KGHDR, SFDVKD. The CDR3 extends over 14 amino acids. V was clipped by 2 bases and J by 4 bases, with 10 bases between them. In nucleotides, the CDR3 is TGTGCCACCAGTGATTATACAGGGACCTATGGCTACACCTTC. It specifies CATSDYTGTYGYTF.

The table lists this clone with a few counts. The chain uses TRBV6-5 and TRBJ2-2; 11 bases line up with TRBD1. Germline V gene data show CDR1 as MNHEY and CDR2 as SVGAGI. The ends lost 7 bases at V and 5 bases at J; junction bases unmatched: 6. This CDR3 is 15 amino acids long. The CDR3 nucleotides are TGTGCCAGCACCCGGACAGGGGGCCAAACCGGGGAGCTGTTTTTT. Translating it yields CASTRTGGQTGELFF.

The CDR3 is CASRTSGGLAQYF. As DNA, the CDR3 is TGTGCCAGCAGGACTAGCGGGGGTTTGGCCCAGTACTTC. The chain combines TRBV2 with TRBJ2-5, with TRBD2 matching over 12 bases. The CDR3 sequence is 13 residues long. Trimming took 6 bases from V and 9 from J; bases not matched to a gene: 5. The germline gives CDR1 SNHLY, CDR2 FYNNEI.

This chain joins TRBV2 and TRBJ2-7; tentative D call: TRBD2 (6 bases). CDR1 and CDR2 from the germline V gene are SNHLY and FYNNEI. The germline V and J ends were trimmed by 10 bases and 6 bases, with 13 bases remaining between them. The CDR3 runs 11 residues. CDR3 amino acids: CATLDGGEQYF. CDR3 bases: TGTGCCACCCTAGACGGGGGCGAGCAGTACTTC.

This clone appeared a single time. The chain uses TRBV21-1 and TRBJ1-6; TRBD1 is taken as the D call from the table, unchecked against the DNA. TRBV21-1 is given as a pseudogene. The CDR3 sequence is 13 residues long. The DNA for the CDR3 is TGTGCCAGCAGGTGGGGCTCCAATTCACCCCTCCACTTT. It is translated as CASRWGSNSPLHF.

CDR3 loop: CASSSRLAGVGELFF. In nucleotides, the CDR3 is TGTGCCAGCAGCTCCCGACTAGCGGGGGTAGGGGAGCTGTTTTTT. J is TRBJ2-2 and V is TRBV11-1, with 12 bases fitting TRBD2. The J segment lost 8 bases and the V segment lost 4 bases, leaving 5 bases of the junction unmatched. The CDR3 loop spans 15 amino acids. Germline V gives CDR1 SGHAT, CDR2 FQDESV (reference sequence).

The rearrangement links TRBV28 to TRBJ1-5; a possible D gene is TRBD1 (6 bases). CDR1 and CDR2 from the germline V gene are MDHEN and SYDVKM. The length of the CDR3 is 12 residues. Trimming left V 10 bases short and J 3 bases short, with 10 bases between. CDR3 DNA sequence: TGTGCCACAGGGGTGAACAATCAGCCCCAGCATTTT. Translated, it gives CATGVNNQPQHF. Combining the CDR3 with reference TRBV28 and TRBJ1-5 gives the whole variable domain DVKVTQSSRYLVKRTGEKVFLECVQDMDHENMFWYRQDPGLGLRLIYFSYDVKMKEKGDIPEGYSVSREKKERFSLILESASTNQTSMYLCATGVNNQPQHFGDGTRLSIL.

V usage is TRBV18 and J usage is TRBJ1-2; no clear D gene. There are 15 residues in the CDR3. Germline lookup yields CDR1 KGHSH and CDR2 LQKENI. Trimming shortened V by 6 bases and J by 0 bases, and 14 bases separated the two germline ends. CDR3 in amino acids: CASSSDFVANYGYTF. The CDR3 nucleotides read TGTGCCAGCTCCTCCGACTTCGTAGCTAACTATGGCTACACCTTC.

In DNA form, the CDR3 reads TGTGCCAGCAGCCGCGTGCCAGGGGACTATGGCTACACCTTC. Translated: CASSRVPGDYGYTF. The chain recombines TRBV6-4 with TRBJ1-2; possibly TRBD1 for D (6 bases). Trimming cost V 6 bases and J 3 bases, with 14 bases left between them. The CDR3 has 14 residues. CDR1 and CDR2 (germline): MRHNA, SNTAGT.

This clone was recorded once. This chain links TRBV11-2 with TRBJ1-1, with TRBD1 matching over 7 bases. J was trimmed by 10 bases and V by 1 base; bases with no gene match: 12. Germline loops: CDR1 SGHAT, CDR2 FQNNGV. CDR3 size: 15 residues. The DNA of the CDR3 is TGTGCCAGCAGCTTAGCGCCCGAATTGGCAGGGGGAGCTTTCTTT. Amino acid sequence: CASSLAPELAGGAFF.

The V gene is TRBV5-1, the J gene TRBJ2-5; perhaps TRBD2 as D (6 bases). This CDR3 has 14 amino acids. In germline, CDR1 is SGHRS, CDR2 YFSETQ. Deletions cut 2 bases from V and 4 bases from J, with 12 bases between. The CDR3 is CASSFGSNGETQYF. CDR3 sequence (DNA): TGCGCCAGCAGCTTCGGGAGTAATGGAGAGACCCAGTACTTC.

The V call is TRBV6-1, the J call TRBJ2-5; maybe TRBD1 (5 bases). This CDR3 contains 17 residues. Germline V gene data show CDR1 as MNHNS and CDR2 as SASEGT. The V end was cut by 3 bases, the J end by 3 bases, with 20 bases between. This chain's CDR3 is CASSEVLTAPPKETQYF. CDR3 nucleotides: TGTGCCAGCAGTGAGGTATTGACAGCACCACCTAAAGAGACCCAGTACTTC.

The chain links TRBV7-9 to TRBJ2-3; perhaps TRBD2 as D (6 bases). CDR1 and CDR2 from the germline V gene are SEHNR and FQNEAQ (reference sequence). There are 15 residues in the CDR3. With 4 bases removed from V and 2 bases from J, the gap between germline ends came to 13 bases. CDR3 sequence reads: CASSYWRDLTDTQYF. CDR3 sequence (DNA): TGTGCCAGCAGCTACTGGCGGGATCTCACAGATACGCAGTATTTT.

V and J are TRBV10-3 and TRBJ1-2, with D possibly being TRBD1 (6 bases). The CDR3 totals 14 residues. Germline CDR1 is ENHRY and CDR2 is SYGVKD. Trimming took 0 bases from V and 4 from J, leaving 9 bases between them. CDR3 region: CAISESDRSYGYTF. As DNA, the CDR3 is TGTGCCATCAGTGAGTCAGACAGGTCCTATGGCTACACCTTC.

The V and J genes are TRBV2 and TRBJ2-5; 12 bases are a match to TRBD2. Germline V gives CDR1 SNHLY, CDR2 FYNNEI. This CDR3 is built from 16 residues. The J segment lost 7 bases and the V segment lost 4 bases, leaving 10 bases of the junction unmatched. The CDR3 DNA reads TGTGCCAGCAGTGGCACTAGCGGGGGGCCCTCGGGGACCCAGTACTTC. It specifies CASSGTSGGPSGTQYF.

The CDR3 loop reads CASSDSQDRGNTGELFF. CDR3 nucleotide sequence: TGTGCCAGCAGTGACTCTCAGGACAGGGGGAACACCGGGGAGCTGTTTTTT. V usage is TRBV6-4 and J usage is TRBJ2-2; the match to TRBD1 covers 9 bases. Germline CDR1 MRHNA, CDR2 SNTAGT. The CDR3 is 17 residues long. The trim removed 0 bases at V and 1 base at J, leaving 3 bases unmatched.

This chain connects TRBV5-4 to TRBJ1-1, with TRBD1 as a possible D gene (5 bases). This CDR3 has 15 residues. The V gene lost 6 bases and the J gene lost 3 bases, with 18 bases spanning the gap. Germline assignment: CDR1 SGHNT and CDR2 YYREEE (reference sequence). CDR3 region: CASTRGGAMYTEAFF. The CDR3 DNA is TGTGCCAGCACCCGGGGGGGAGCGATGTACACTGAAGCTTTCTTT.

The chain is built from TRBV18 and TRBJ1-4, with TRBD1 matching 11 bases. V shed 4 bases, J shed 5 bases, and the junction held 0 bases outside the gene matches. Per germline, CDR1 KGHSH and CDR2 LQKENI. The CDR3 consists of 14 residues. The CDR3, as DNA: TGTGCCAGCTCACGGACAGGGGGCAATGAAAAACTGTTTTTT. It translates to CASSRTGGNEKLFF.

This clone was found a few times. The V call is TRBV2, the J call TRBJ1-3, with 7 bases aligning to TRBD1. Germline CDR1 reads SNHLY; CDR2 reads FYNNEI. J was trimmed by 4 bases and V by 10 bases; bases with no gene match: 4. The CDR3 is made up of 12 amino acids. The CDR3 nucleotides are TGTGCCATAACAGGGGACGGAAACACCATATATTTT. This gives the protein CAITGDGNTIYF.

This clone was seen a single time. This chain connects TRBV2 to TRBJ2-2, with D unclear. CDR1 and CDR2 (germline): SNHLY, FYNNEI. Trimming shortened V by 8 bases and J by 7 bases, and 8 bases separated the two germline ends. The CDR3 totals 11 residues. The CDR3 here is CASRQVGELFF. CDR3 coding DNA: TGTGCCAGCCGTCAGGTCGGGGAGCTGTTTTTT.

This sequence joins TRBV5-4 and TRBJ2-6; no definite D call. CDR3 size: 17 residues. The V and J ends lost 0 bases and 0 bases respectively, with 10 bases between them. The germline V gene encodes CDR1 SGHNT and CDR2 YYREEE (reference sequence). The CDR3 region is CASSLGGRLSGANVLTF. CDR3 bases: TGTGCCAGCAGCTTGGGAGGCCGGCTCTCTGGGGCCAACGTCCTGACTTTC.

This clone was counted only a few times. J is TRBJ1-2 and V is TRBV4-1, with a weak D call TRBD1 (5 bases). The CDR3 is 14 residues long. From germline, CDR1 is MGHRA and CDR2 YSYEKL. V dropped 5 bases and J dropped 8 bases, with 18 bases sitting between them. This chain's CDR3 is CASSYSGASRGYTF. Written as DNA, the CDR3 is TGCGCCAGCAGCTACTCTGGGGCAAGCAGAGGCTACACCTTC.

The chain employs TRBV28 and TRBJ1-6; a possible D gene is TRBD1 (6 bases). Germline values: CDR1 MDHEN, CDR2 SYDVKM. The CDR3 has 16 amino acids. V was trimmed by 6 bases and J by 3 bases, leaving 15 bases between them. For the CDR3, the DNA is TGTGCCAGCAGCTCCCTGAGGGACAACTATAATTCACCCCTCCACTTT. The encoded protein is CASSSLRDNYNSPLHF.

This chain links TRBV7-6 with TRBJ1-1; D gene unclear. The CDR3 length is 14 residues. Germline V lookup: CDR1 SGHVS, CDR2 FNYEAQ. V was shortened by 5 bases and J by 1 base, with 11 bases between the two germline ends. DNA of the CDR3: TGTGCCAGCAGCCCCGGTAGTCAGAACACTGAAGCTTTCTTT. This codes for CASSPGSQNTEAFF.

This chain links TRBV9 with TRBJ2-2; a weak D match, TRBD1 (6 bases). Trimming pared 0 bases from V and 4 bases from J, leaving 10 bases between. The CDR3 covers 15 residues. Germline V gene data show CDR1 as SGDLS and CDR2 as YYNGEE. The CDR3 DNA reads TGTGCCAGCAGCGTAGAGGACAGTTTCACCGGGGAGCTGTTTTTT. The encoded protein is CASSVEDSFTGELFF.

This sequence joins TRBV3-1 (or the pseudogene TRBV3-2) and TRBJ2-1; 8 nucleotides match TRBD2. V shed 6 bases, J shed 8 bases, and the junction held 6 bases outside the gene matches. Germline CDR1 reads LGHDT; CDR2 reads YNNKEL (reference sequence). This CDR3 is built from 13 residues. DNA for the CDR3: TGTGCCAGCAGTGACTCCGGGAGGGATGAGCAGTTCTTC. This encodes CASSDSGRDEQFF.

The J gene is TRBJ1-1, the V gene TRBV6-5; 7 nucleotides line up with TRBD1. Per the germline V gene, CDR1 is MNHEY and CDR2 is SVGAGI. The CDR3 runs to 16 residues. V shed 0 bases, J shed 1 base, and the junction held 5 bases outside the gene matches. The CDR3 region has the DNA TGTGCCAGCAGTTACTCTGCCGACAGGGAGAACACTGAAGCTTTCTTT. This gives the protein CASSYSADRENTEAFF.

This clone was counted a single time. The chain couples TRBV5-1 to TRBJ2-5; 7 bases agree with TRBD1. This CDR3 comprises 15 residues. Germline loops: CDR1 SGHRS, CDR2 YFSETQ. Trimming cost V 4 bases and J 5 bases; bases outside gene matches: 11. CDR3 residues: CASSQPDRPMETQYF. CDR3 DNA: TGCGCCAGCAGCCAACCGGACAGGCCTATGGAGACCCAGTACTTC.

The CDR3 sequence: CASSPGQSHNEQFF. CDR3 coding DNA: TGCGCCAGCAGCCCAGGACAGTCCCACAATGAGCAGTTCTTC. V gene TRBV5-1 combines with J gene TRBJ2-1; D perhaps matches TRBD1 (6 bases). V lost 4 bases, J lost 5 bases, and 13 bases lay in between. The CDR3 contains 14 residues. Germline CDR1 reads SGHRS; CDR2 reads YFSETQ.

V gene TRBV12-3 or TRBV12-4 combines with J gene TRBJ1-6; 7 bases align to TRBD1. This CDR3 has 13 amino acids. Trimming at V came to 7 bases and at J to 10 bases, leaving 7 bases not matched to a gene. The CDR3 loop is CASNGDSSSPLHF. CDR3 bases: TGTGCCAGCAACGGGGACAGTAGCTCACCCCTCCACTTT.

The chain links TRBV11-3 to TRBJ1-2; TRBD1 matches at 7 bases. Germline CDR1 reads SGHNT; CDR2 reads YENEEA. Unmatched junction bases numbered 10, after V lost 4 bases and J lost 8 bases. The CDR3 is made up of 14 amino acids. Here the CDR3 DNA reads TGTGCCAGCAGCTCCTTAACACAGGGGAGAGGCTACACCTTC. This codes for CASSSLTQGRGYTF.